A single sample gave rise to the 21 T cell receptor beta chains below, sequenced in a study of T cells after yellow fever vaccination. TCRdb re-called the 5' RACE reads with MiXCR, one entry per CDR3 protein. The table includes approximately 250,000 distinct CDR3 sequences, roughly 4% detected once. Sequences were derived from PBMCs, sampled 15 days after the yellow fever booster vaccination. The receptors shown here come from a man aged 18 to 29 who received the YFV17D yellow fever vaccine.

This clonotype was found many times. CDR3 in DNA: TGTGCCAGCAGCTCCGCCGCGGGGGGGCCCAATGAGCAGTTCTTC. This sequence encodes CASSSAAGGPNEQFF. The chain is built from TRBV11-2 and TRBJ2-1; 9 nucleotides line up with TRBD2. The CDR3 has 15 amino acids. Losses at the gene ends were 4 bases for V and 6 bases for J; bases not matched to a gene: 7. From germline, CDR1 is SGHAT and CDR2 FQNNGV. Variable domain in full (rest from reference TRBV11-2 and TRBJ2-1): EAGVAQSPRYKIIEKRQSVAFWCNPISGHATLYWYQQILGQGPKLLIQFQNNGVVDDSQLPKDRFSAERLKGVDSTLKIQPAKLEDSAVYLCASSSAAGGPNEQFFGPGTRLTVL.

This clonotype was observed at least ten times. The chain links TRBV4-1 to TRBJ1-2; 9 nucleotides align to TRBD1. The junction had 12 bases not matched to a gene; V was cut back by 3 bases and J by 7 bases. Germline V gene data show CDR1 as MGHRA and CDR2 as YSYEKL. The CDR3 runs to 16 residues. The CDR3, as DNA: TGCGCCAGCAGCCATTACCTCCGGGACAGGGAAAGTGGCTACACCTTC. It codes for CASSHYLRDRESGYTF.

This clonotype has a count of ten or more. The V and J genes are TRBV6-2 or TRBV6-3 and TRBJ2-7, with D tentatively TRBD1 (6 bases). The CDR3 runs 14 residues. Between the trimmed V and J ends, which lost 5 bases and 2 bases, there was a span of 13 bases. Per germline, CDR1 MNHEY and CDR2 SVGEGT. In DNA form, the CDR3 reads TGTGCCAGCAGTCTAGGGGGACGAACCTACGAGCAGTACGTC. It specifies CASSLGGRTYEQYV.

This clonotype was recorded at least ten times. The chain couples TRBV27 to TRBJ2-5; 13 nucleotides line up with TRBD2. This CDR3 has 18 amino acids. The V segment lost 5 bases and the J segment 5 bases; nucleotides outside the gene matches: 14. Germline CDR1 reads MNHEY; CDR2 reads SMNVEV (reference sequence). This chain's CDR3 is CASSPLLAGGPGGETQYF. The CDR3, as DNA: TGTGCCAGCAGTCCCCTACTAGCGGGGGGGCCTGGAGGCGAGACCCAGTACTTC.

In this sample, this clonotype turned up many times. The chain uses TRBV5-1 and TRBJ2-1; D unclear. This CDR3 has 12 amino acids. V lost 4 bases and J 0 bases, leaving 2 bases between the germline ends. Germline-derived CDR1 and CDR2 are SGHRS and YFSETQ. Written as DNA, the CDR3 is TGCGCCAGCAGCCACTCCTACAATGAGCAGTTCTTC. This encodes CASSHSYNEQFF.

This clonotype appeared many times. The CDR3 DNA reads as TGCGCCAGCAGCAATCTCCTCCCTTCCTACGAGCAGTACTTC. Protein sequence: CASSNLLPSYEQYF. The gene calls are TRBV5-1 and TRBJ2-7; D unclear. The CDR3 loop spans 14 amino acids. V lost 4 bases, J lost 1 base, and 12 bases lay in between. Germline values: CDR1 SGHRS, CDR2 YFSETQ.

This clonotype showed up many times. V is TRBV20-1 and J is TRBJ2-3, with TRBD2 matching over 7 bases. The V gene's germline CDR1 is DFQATT and CDR2 SNEGSKA (reference sequence). The trim removed 5 bases at V and 7 bases at J, leaving 6 bases unmatched. The CDR3 totals 12 residues. CDR3 sequence reads: CSALGGWYTQYF. The CDR3 bases are TGCAGTGCTCTGGGGGGGTGGTATACGCAGTATTTT.

This clonotype was observed many times. CDR3 nucleotide sequence: TGTGCCAGCAGCATCCTACCAGATACGCAGTATTTT. Protein product: CASSILPDTQYF. The genes are TRBV2 and TRBJ2-3; D call uncertain. The CDR3 covers 12 residues. Per germline, CDR1 SNHLY and CDR2 FYNNEI. V lost 6 bases and J lost 4, with 8 bases in between.

The table lists this clonotype with many counts. The chain links TRBV4-3 to TRBJ2-1; maybe TRBD2 (6 bases). The germline gives CDR1 LGHNA, CDR2 YSLEER. V was trimmed by 0 bases and J by 4 bases, leaving 16 bases between them. The CDR3 is 17 residues long. CDR3 sequence reads: CASSQDSGVGPYNEQFF. The CDR3 DNA reads TGCGCCAGCAGCCAAGATAGCGGAGTCGGGCCATACAATGAGCAGTTCTTC.

Many counts were recorded for this clonotype. The rearrangement uses TRBV7-2 and TRBJ1-6; D remains unclear. The CDR3 consists of 14 residues. V was clipped by 5 bases and J by 9 bases, with 14 bases between them. Germline V gives CDR1 SGHTA, CDR2 FQGNSA. CDR3: CASSLDSWGSPLHF. CDR3 in DNA: TGTGCCAGCAGCCTGGACTCCTGGGGTTCACCCCTCCACTTT. The variable domain in full, with the rest retrieved from reference TRBV7-2 and TRBJ1-6, is GAGVSQSPSNKVTEKGKDVELRCDPISGHTALYWYRQSLGQGLEFLIYFQGNSAPDKSGLPSDRFSAERTGGSVSTLTIQRTQQEDSAVYLCASSLDSWGSPLHFGNGTRLTVT.

This clonotype occurred many times. V usage is TRBV6-5 and J usage is TRBJ2-2, with 9 bases aligning to TRBD1. This CDR3 has 16 residues. V dropped 6 bases and J dropped 6; count of bases not matched to a gene: 11. CDR1 MNHEY and CDR2 SVGAGI come from the germline V gene. The CDR3 DNA reads as TGTGCCAGCAGATTCCGGGACAGGGATCTGGCCGGGGAGCTGTTTTTT. This encodes CASRFRDRDLAGELFF.

This clonotype came up many times. The V call is TRBV20-1, the J call TRBJ2-7; 8 bases are a match to TRBD2. J gave up 3 bases and V 3 bases, and 1 base lay outside the gene matches. The CDR3 runs 12 residues. Germline loops: CDR1 DFQATT, CDR2 SNEGSKA (reference sequence). In nucleotides, the CDR3 is TGCAGTGCTAGCGGGGGGGGCTACGAGCAGTACGTC. It codes for CSASGGGYEQYV.

Ten or more counts support this clonotype. The chain is built from TRBV10-2 and TRBJ2-4; tentative D call: TRBD2 (6 bases). Germline V gene lookup returns CDR1 WSHSY and CDR2 SAAADI. CDR3 length: 17 residues. Trimming left V 4 bases short and J 2 bases short, with 18 bases between. CDR3 bases: TGCGCCAGCAGTGGGTGGACGGGCGGGGTACCCAAAAACATTCAGTACTTC. The encoded protein is CASSGWTGGVPKNIQYF.

This clonotype was detected many times. The J gene is TRBJ1-4, the V gene TRBV7-9, with D uncertain. Germline CDR1 SEHNR, CDR2 FQNEAQ (reference sequence). CDR3 length: 15 amino acids. Trimming took 4 bases from V and 7 from J, leaving 16 bases between them. CDR3: CASSSYRAKGEKLFF. The DNA for the CDR3 is TGTGCCAGCAGCTCATACAGAGCGAAAGGTGAAAAACTGTTTTTT.

This clonotype was detected many times. This chain joins TRBV4-1 and TRBJ2-5; TRBD1 is a possible D gene (7 bases). CDR3 length: 16 amino acids. Germline CDR1 reads MGHRA; CDR2 reads YSYEKL. Trimming took off 0 bases at V and 4 bases at J, with 15 bases between the two ends. The CDR3 spells CASSQEATGRLETQYF. The CDR3 DNA reads as TGCGCCAGCAGCCAAGAAGCGACAGGGAGGTTAGAGACCCAGTACTTC.

This clonotype appeared many times. A much larger clone lies a single base off, so this may be a read error. The chain joins TRBV12-3 or TRBV12-4 to TRBJ1-5; D is unresolved. CDR3 size: 16 residues. V dropped 6 bases and J dropped 3 bases, with 18 bases sitting between them. CDR3 DNA sequence: TGTGCCAGCAGAACTTCGACTGGGGTTACCAATCAGCCCCAGCATTTT. Translating it yields CASRTSTGVTNQPQHF.

This clonotype was counted many times. The genes are TRBV6-2 or TRBV6-3 and TRBJ2-7; 9 nucleotides line up with TRBD1. The V segment lost 4 bases and the J segment 2 bases; nucleotides outside the gene matches: 9. The CDR3 spans 16 residues. The V gene's germline CDR1 is MNHEY and CDR2 SVGEGT. CDR3 nucleotide sequence: TGTGCCAGCAGTTTCCACACCGGGACAGGGACCTACGAGCAGTACTTC. It specifies CASSFHTGTGTYEQYF.

This clonotype was recorded at least ten times. V is TRBV20-1 and J is TRBJ2-7; TRBD1 or TRBD2 may be the D gene (5 bases each). The germline V gene has CDR1 DFQATT and CDR2 SNEGSKA (reference sequence). The CDR3 is 14 residues long. Trimming took 5 bases from V and 0 from J, leaving 14 bases between them. The CDR3 DNA follows: TGCAGTGCTGTGGGGGAGATGGGCTCCTACGAGCAGTACGTC. It specifies CSAVGEMGSYEQYV.

This clonotype was picked up many times. The chain carries TRBV5-1 and TRBJ1-2, with 7 bases that match TRBD1. The CDR3 has 13 residues. The trim removed 6 bases at V and 3 bases at J, leaving 5 bases unmatched. Germline V gene sequence: CDR1 SGHRS, CDR2 YFSETQ. CDR3 DNA: TGCGCCAGCACGGAGCAGGGGGACTATGGCTACACCTTC. This translates into CASTEQGDYGYTF. Combining the CDR3 with reference TRBV5-1 and TRBJ1-2 gives the whole variable domain KAGVTQTPRYLIKTRGQQVTLSCSPISGHRSVSWYQQTPGQGLQFLFEYFSETQRNKGNFPGRFSGRQFSNSRSEMNVSTLELGDSALYLCASTEQGDYGYTFGSGTRLTVV.

This clonotype was detected ten times or more. This chain connects TRBV4-1 to TRBJ1-2; weak D call: TRBD1 (6 bases). Germline values: CDR1 MGHRA, CDR2 YSYEKL. This CDR3 region has 16 residues. V dropped 3 bases and J dropped 3 bases, with 17 bases sitting between them. For the CDR3, the DNA is TGCGCCAGCAGCCAGGCTAACAGGGAACAACACTATGGCTACACCTTC. Residues: CASSQANREQHYGYTF.

In its sample, this clonotype was seen many times. The rearrangement joins TRBV5-1 to TRBJ2-2; 13 bases agree with TRBD2. Germline CDR1 reads SGHRS; CDR2 reads YFSETQ. This CDR3 has 16 amino acids. Germline trimming cut 4 bases from V and 4 bases from J; bases unmatched to any gene: 4. This CDR3 is CASSGGLAGVTGELFF. The CDR3 nucleotides read TGCGCCAGCAGCGGAGGACTAGCGGGGGTCACCGGGGAGCTGTTTTTT.